Following are 22 T cell receptor beta chains from one sample sequenced in a study of T cell responses to AZD1222 COVID-19 vaccine. Only in-frame clones appear in the TCRdb table, and some are missing; sequencing was by immunoSEQ multiplex PCR. The sample contains approximately 76,000 clones, approximately 90% of which appear only once. Source: peripheral blood, taken on day 0 of AZD1222 vaccination. These receptor sequences come from an adult in good health.

The chain uses TRBV27 and TRBJ1-6; 9 nucleotides align to TRBD1. The CDR3 runs 14 residues. Germline V gene sequence: CDR1 MNHEY, CDR2 SMNVEV (reference sequence). After removal of 9 bases from V and 7 bases from J, the junction contained 7 bases not matched to a gene. CDR3 residues: CASRDRVRNSPLHF. CDR3 coding DNA: TGTGCCAGTAGGGACAGGGTGCGGAATTCACCCCTCCACTTT.

This clone has only one observation. This chain uses TRBV3-1 (or the pseudogene TRBV3-2) with TRBJ1-4; D may be TRBD1 (5 bases). The V end lost 0 bases, the J end lost 8 bases, and 16 bases lay between the germline ends. CDR3 length: 16 residues. Per the germline V gene, CDR1 is LGHDT and CDR2 is YNNKEL (reference sequence). This CDR3 reads CASSQDSGTRIEKLFF. CDR3 sequence (DNA): TGTGCCAGCAGCCAAGATTCGGGGACCCGAATCGAAAAACTGTTTTTT.

The rearrangement joins TRBV27 to TRBJ2-7; 10 nucleotides agree with TRBD2. Germline V gives CDR1 MNHEY, CDR2 SMNVEV (reference sequence). After removal of 5 bases from V and 1 base from J, the junction contained 5 bases not matched to a gene. The CDR3 contains 15 residues. The CDR3 loop is CASSIILAGSYEQYF. The DNA for the CDR3 is TGTGCCAGCAGTATTATACTAGCGGGGTCCTACGAGCAGTACTTC.

This clone appeared a few times. The chain joins TRBV5-1 to TRBJ1-1; D possibly corresponds to TRBD1 (5 bases). Germline V gives CDR1 SGHRS, CDR2 YFSETQ. The CDR3 totals 14 residues. The V end was cut by 2 bases, the J end by 4 bases, with 12 bases between. CDR3 sequence reads: CASSFAGGSTEAFF. The CDR3 DNA is TGCGCCAGCAGCTTCGCCGGGGGGAGCACTGAAGCTTTCTTT.

The V gene is TRBV19, the J gene TRBJ1-4, with D unresolved. The CDR3 has 13 residues. The germline V and J ends were trimmed by 5 bases and 8 bases, with 12 bases remaining between them. Germline V gene sequence: CDR1 LNHDA, CDR2 SQIVND (reference sequence). The CDR3 nucleotides read TGTGCCAGTAGTCCCGGACGTGGGGAAAAACTGTTTTTT. As protein: CASSPGRGEKLFF.

The V call is TRBV9, the J call TRBJ1-2; a possible D gene is TRBD1 (5 bases). The germline V gene has CDR1 SGDLS and CDR2 YYNGEE. The CDR3 contains 15 residues. V lost 2 bases to trimming and J lost 5 bases, with 16 bases between them. The CDR3: CASSVAGGNTYGYTF. Written as DNA, the CDR3 is TGTGCCAGCAGCGTGGCGGGGGGGAATACTTATGGCTACACCTTC.

V gene TRBV27 combines with J gene TRBJ2-5; 7 nucleotides match TRBD1. With V trimmed by 5 bases and J by 5 bases, 11 bases remained unmatched. Per the germline V gene, CDR1 is MNHEY and CDR2 is SMNVEV (reference sequence). The CDR3 is 15 amino acids. CDR3 region: CASSPGTVGTETQYF. The CDR3 DNA reads TGTGCCAGCAGTCCCGGGACAGTGGGTACGGAGACCCAGTACTTC.

The CDR3 DNA sequence: TGCCAGGAGGGTGACGGCTACACCTTC. Amino acids: CQEGDGYTF. V gene TRBV20-1 combines with J gene TRBJ1-2, with D hard to call. The germline V gene has CDR1 DFQATT and CDR2 SNEGSKA (reference sequence). The length of the CDR3 is 9 residues.

The genes are TRBV7-7 and TRBJ2-5, with 11 bases lining up with TRBD1. V lost 7 bases, J lost 2 bases, and 6 bases stayed unmatched. From germline, CDR1 is SSHAT and CDR2 FNYEAQ (reference sequence). The CDR3 sequence is 15 residues long. The CDR3 coding sequence is TGTGCCAGCACTAAGGACAGGGGGCGGCAAGAGACCCAGTACTTC. As protein: CASTKDRGRQETQYF.

The chain is built from TRBV9 and TRBJ2-7; 7 nucleotides match TRBD2. V shed 4 bases, J shed 1 base, and the junction held 14 bases outside the gene matches. This CDR3 has 17 residues. In germline, CDR1 is SGDLS, CDR2 YYNGEE. CDR3 DNA sequence: TGTGCCAGCAGCCCTCTCCCGGGCGGGAGCTATTCCTACGAGCAGTACTTC. Translated: CASSPLPGGSYSYEQYF. Full variable domain (remainder filled in from reference TRBV9 and TRBJ2-7): DSGVTQTPKHLITATGQRVTLRCSPRSGDLSVYWYQQSLDQGLQFLIQYYNGEERAKGNILERFSAQQFPDLHSELNLSSLELGDSALYFCASSPLPGGSYSYEQYFGPGTRLTVT.

The V call is TRBV27, the J call TRBJ1-2, with D perhaps TRBD1 (5 bases). The CDR3 loop spans 15 amino acids. Germline assignment: CDR1 MNHEY and CDR2 SMNVEV (reference sequence). V lost 0 bases to trimming and J lost 4 bases, with 12 bases between them. The CDR3 region has the DNA TGTGCCAGCAGTTTATCTCTCGGGGGGATCTATGGCTACACCTTC. Its protein is CASSLSLGGIYGYTF.

On this clone itself: Compared with germline, one end of the junction differs, possibly owing to a read error. This chain uses TRBV15 with TRBJ2-7; D possibly corresponds to TRBD1 (5 bases). Germline V gives CDR1 LNHNV, CDR2 YYDKDF (reference sequence). The CDR3 loop spans 14 amino acids. The CDR3, as DNA: TGTGCCACCAGCAGGACAGTAGCCTCCAACGAGCAGTACTTC. Translation: CATSRTVASNEQYF. Full variable domain (remainder filled in from reference TRBV15 and TRBJ2-7): DAMVIQNPRYQVTQFGKPVTLSCSQTLNHNVMYWYQQKSSQAPKLLFHYYDKDFNNEADTPDNFQSRRPNTSFCFLDIRSPGLGDTAMYLCATSRTVASNEQYFGPGTRLTVT.

J is TRBJ1-5 and V is TRBV21-1. TRBV21-1 is a known pseudogene. The CDR3 consists of 16 residues. The CDR3 spells CASSKALSWSHQPQHF. As DNA, the CDR3 is TGTGCCAGCAGCAAAGCGCTTTCCTGGAGCCATCAGCCCCAGCATTTT.

This rearrangement joins TRBV4-2 to TRBJ2-7, with D perhaps being TRBD1 or TRBD2 (5 bases each). Per the germline V gene, CDR1 is LGHNA and CDR2 is YNFKEQ. The CDR3 covers 15 residues. V lost 0 bases and J 4 bases, leaving 13 bases between the germline ends. The CDR3 DNA reads as TGTGCCAGCAGCCAAGATCTGGGGACCGCTTACGAGCAGTACTTC. This codes for CASSQDLGTAYEQYF.

V is TRBV5-5 and J is TRBJ1-1, with 7 bases that match TRBD1. The CDR3 spans 14 residues. With V trimmed by 4 bases and J by 0 bases, 3 bases remained unmatched. In germline, CDR1 is SGHKS, CDR2 YYEKEE (reference sequence). The CDR3 spells CASSRDSMNTEAFF. The CDR3 DNA reads TGTGCCAGCAGCAGGGACAGCATGAACACTGAAGCTTTCTTT.

This chain links TRBV12-3 or TRBV12-4 with TRBJ1-5; a possible D gene is TRBD1 (5 bases). Trimming pared 4 bases from V and 6 bases from J, leaving 7 bases between. This CDR3 is 12 amino acids long. CDR3 protein: CASSSGSQPQHF. The DNA of the CDR3 is TGTGCCAGCAGTTCAGGGTCTCAGCCCCAGCATTTT.

This chain uses TRBV10-3 with TRBJ1-2, with 7 bases aligning to TRBD1. CDR3 length equals 15 residues. Germline-derived CDR1 and CDR2 are ENHRY and SYGVKD. V lost 4 bases and J lost 8; bases outside the gene matches: 13. The CDR3 here is CAISVKGGGDGGYTF. CDR3 bases: TGTGCCATCAGTGTTAAAGGAGGGGGCGATGGGGGCTACACCTTC.

This chain links TRBV6-5 with TRBJ2-7; D is ambiguous. The CDR3 covers 15 residues. V was clipped by 5 bases and J by 3 bases, with 17 bases between them. The germline gives CDR1 MNHEY, CDR2 SVGAGI. The CDR3 reads CASSPLEYRHYEQYF. The CDR3 DNA is TGTGCCAGCAGTCCTTTGGAGTACCGCCACTACGAGCAGTACTTC.

V usage is TRBV11-2 and J usage is TRBJ1-3; D call uncertain. This CDR3 contains 17 residues. Germline V gives CDR1 SGHAT, CDR2 FQNNGV. V was clipped by 2 bases and J by 0 bases, with 14 bases between them. CDR3 in amino acids: CASSLRAAPSSGNTIYF. The CDR3 coding sequence is TGTGCCAGCAGCTTACGTGCGGCCCCAAGCTCTGGAAACACCATATATTTT.

This rearrangement joins TRBV9 to TRBJ2-7, with 11 bases that match TRBD1. The germline gives CDR1 SGDLS, CDR2 YYNGEE. V was clipped by 3 bases and J by 6 bases; unmatched bases: 5. The CDR3 is 14 amino acids. Here the CDR3 reads CASSGRTGGGEQYF. For the CDR3, the DNA is TGTGCCAGCAGCGGACGGACAGGGGGCGGCGAGCAGTACTTC.

About this clone: It is unclear where the CDR3 begins or ends on the DNA, so no DNA is shown, and the CDR3 is as TCRdb lists it. This chain joins TRBV28 and TRBJ1-3. In germline, CDR1 is MDHEN, CDR2 SYDVKM. The CDR3 extends over 13 residues, inclusive of both ends. CDR3 region: CASSFGAGNTIYF.

This clone was counted once. The chain combines TRBV5-1 with TRBJ1-3; D gene ambiguous. Germline V gene sequence: CDR1 SGHRS, CDR2 YFSETQ. Trimming removed 2 bases from V and 4 bases from J, with 7 bases in between. There are 13 residues in the CDR3. The CDR3 loop is CASSLTRGNTIYF. In DNA, the CDR3 is TGCGCCAGCAGCTTAACAAGGGGAAACACCATATATTTT.